Shown below are 16 T cell receptor beta chains from a single sample sequenced in a study of blood T cell repertoires in COVID-19. Assay used: immunoSEQ multiplex PCR; TCRdb lists only in-frame clones, some missing. The sample has about 160,000 clones; roughly 82% are singletons. The sequencing sample was made of peripheral blood. All receptors come from a human donor with acute or convalescent COVID-19. The donor label of this sample is uncertain.

V and J are TRBV6-5 and TRBJ1-2; TRBD1 is a possible D gene (5 bases). CDR1 is MNHEY and CDR2 is SVGAGI in the germline V gene. The length of the CDR3 is 13 residues. Trimming took off 7 bases at V and 7 bases at J, with 16 bases between the two ends. The CDR3 spells CASNIIGGAGYTF. For the CDR3, the DNA is TGTGCCAGCAACATAATTGGAGGGGCTGGCTACACCTTC.

This clone showed up just a few times. The rearrangement uses TRBV4-3 and TRBJ1-2, with D perhaps TRBD1 (5 bases). Germline CDR1 LGHNA, CDR2 YSLEER. The V and J ends lost 0 bases and 1 base respectively, with 9 bases between them. The CDR3 covers 15 residues. CDR3 nucleotide sequence: TGCGCCAGCAGCCAAGATTGGGGGGTTAACTATGGCTACACCTTC. Translating gives CASSQDWGVNYGYTF.

About this clone: The sample contains more than one DNA sequence encoding this CDR3. The V call is TRBV11-2, the J call TRBJ1-5; 7 nucleotides align to TRBD1. Germline V gene data show CDR1 as SGHAT and CDR2 as FQNNGV. With 5 bases clipped from V and 4 bases from J, the junction kept 8 bases outside the gene matches. CDR3 length equals 15 residues. CDR3 residues: CASSLRQGRNQPQHF. The CDR3, as DNA: TGTGCCAGCAGCCTCCGACAGGGCCGGAATCAGCCCCAGCATTTT.

This clone has just one count. This chain connects TRBV5-1 to TRBJ1-4, with 11 nucleotides matching TRBD1. Germline loops: CDR1 SGHRS, CDR2 YFSETQ. The CDR3 spans 15 residues. Germline trimming cut 4 bases from V and 7 bases from J; bases unmatched to any gene: 6. This chain's CDR3 is CASSLAGTGGEKLFF. The CDR3 DNA sequence: TGCGCCAGCAGCCTCGCCGGGACAGGGGGTGAAAAACTGTTTTTT. The full variable domain, rest sourced from reference TRBV5-1 and TRBJ1-4, is KAGVTQTPRYLIKTRGQQVTLSCSPISGHRSVSWYQQTPGQGLQFLFEYFSETQRNKGNFPGRFSGRQFSNSRSEMNVSTLELGDSALYLCASSLAGTGGEKLFFGSGTQLSVL.

This chain connects TRBV27 to TRBJ2-4, with TRBD2 matching 8 bases. V dropped 5 bases and J dropped 7; count of bases not matched to a gene: 7. The length of the CDR3 is 14 residues. Per germline, CDR1 MNHEY and CDR2 SMNVEV (reference sequence). CDR3 residues: CASSPDREGNIQYF. The CDR3 DNA reads as TGTGCCAGCAGTCCCGACCGGGAGGGGAACATTCAGTACTTC.

The gene calls are TRBV1 and TRBJ1-2; the table's D call, TRBD1, was not checked against the DNA. TRBV1 is an annotated pseudogene. The CDR3 runs 19 residues. The CDR3 sequence is CTSSPILRDRTWKGYGYTF. CDR3 nucleotides: TGCACCAGCAGCCCGATTCTCCGGGACAGGACGTGGAAGGGGTATGGCTACACCTTC.

This chain connects TRBV9 to TRBJ2-5, with a weak D call TRBD2 (6 bases). Germline V gene data show CDR1 as SGDLS and CDR2 as YYNGEE. The CDR3 covers 15 residues. The V gene lost 4 bases and the J gene lost 5 bases, with 18 bases spanning the gap. In nucleotides, the CDR3 is TGTGCCAGCAGCCCATCCCCGGATCGGGGGGAGACCCAGTACTTC. Protein product: CASSPSPDRGETQYF.

The table lists this clone with a few counts. J is TRBJ2-2 and V is TRBV10-3; TRBD2 aligns across 8 bases. Germline-derived CDR1 and CDR2 are ENHRY and SYGVKD. The CDR3 runs to 14 residues. After removal of 10 bases from V and 3 bases from J, the junction contained 7 bases not matched to a gene. The DNA of the CDR3 is TGTGCCACCTCGGGGGGGGCTGACACCGGGGAGCTGTTTTTT. Protein: CATSGGADTGELFF.

This rearrangement joins TRBV11-2 to TRBJ1-2, with D unclear. Germline V gene data show CDR1 as SGHAT and CDR2 as FQNNGV. Trimming shortened V by 5 bases and J by 5 bases, and 15 bases separated the two germline ends. CDR3 length equals 14 residues. DNA of the CDR3: TGTGCCAGCAGCATAATGGCGGGCCAATATGGCTACACCTTC. Translated: CASSIMAGQYGYTF.

This chain joins TRBV7-9 and TRBJ1-5, with 9 bases matching TRBD1. Trimming removed 1 base from V and 6 bases from J; junction bases left unmatched: 10. The length of the CDR3 is 17 residues. Germline lookup yields CDR1 SEHNR and CDR2 FQNEAQ (reference sequence). CDR3 in DNA: TGTGCCAGCAGCTTAGAAACGGGGGGACAGGGCAGTCAGCCCCAGCATTTT. Residues: CASSLETGGQGSQPQHF.

The chain uses TRBV7-2 and TRBJ2-3, with D perhaps matching TRBD2 (6 bases). The germline V and J ends were trimmed by 0 bases and 7 bases, with 14 bases remaining between them. CDR3 length equals 15 residues. Germline-derived CDR1 and CDR2 are SGHTA and FQGNSA. CDR3 sequence (DNA): TGTGCCAGCAGCTTAGCCGGGACTGTTCGAAATACGCAGTATTTT. It yields the protein CASSLAGTVRNTQYF.

The sample holds a few counts of this clone. The V gene is TRBV30, the J gene TRBJ1-2, with a tentative D call TRBD1 (6 bases). Per germline, CDR1 GTSNPN and CDR2 SVGIG (reference sequence). This CDR3 contains 15 residues. The ends were cut back, 1 base at V and 2 bases at J, with 14 bases in the middle. The DNA of the CDR3 is TGTGCCTGGAGTGCGCAGGGTAGGGGGAACTATGGCTACACCTTC. It specifies CAWSAQGRGNYGYTF.

This chain links TRBV24-1 with TRBJ2-1; the match to TRBD1 covers 8 bases. Looked up from germline, CDR1 is KGHDR and CDR2 is SFDVKD. The CDR3 runs to 16 residues. Trimming at V came to 5 bases and at J to 8 bases, leaving 13 bases not matched to a gene. The CDR3 coding sequence is TGTGCCACCAGTGGCCCAGGACAGGGTGGGTTTTATGAGCAGTTCTTC. This encodes CATSGPGQGGFYEQFF.

This clone was recorded once. V and J are TRBV5-8 and TRBJ2-7; weak D call: TRBD1 (5 bases). Trimming shortened V by 5 bases and J by 0 bases, and 12 bases separated the two germline ends. Per germline, CDR1 SGHTS and CDR2 YDEGEE. CDR3 size: 14 residues. CDR3: CASSLQVNSYEQYF. The DNA for the CDR3 is TGTGCCAGCAGTTTACAGGTTAACTCCTACGAGCAGTACTTC.

This clone was found a few times. This chain uses TRBV5-4 with TRBJ1-2, with 9 bases lining up with TRBD1. The V gene end was trimmed by 4 bases and the J gene end by 8 bases; junction bases not matched to a gene: 12. The CDR3 totals 15 residues. CDR1 is SGHNT and CDR2 is YYREEE in the germline V gene (reference sequence). The CDR3 DNA reads as TGTGCCAGCAGCCCGGGGGGGACAGGGAAGGCAGGCTACACCTTC. Translated: CASSPGGTGKAGYTF.

The chain carries TRBV6-2 or TRBV6-3 and TRBJ2-5, with D perhaps matching TRBD1 (5 bases). V shed 2 bases and J shed 5 bases, with 15 bases lying between them. The germline V gene has CDR1 MNHEY and CDR2 SVGEGT. The CDR3 runs to 15 residues. DNA of the CDR3: TGTGCCAGCAGTTACGACTCGGCAGGGAAGGAGACCCAGTACTTC. Its protein is CASSYDSAGKETQYF.